These T cell receptor beta chains were read from a single sample in a study of T cells expressing NK-cell markers. Reanalyzing the 5' RACE reads, TCRdb keeps one entry per CDR3 protein, without DNA. The data include around 260,000 distinct CDR3 sequences; the top ten clones carry around 4.2%. Sequencing input: blood T cells: a sorted CD56 or NKG2C T cell subset, CD4+ or CD8+ T cells, or bulk PBMC T cells (not recorded which). These receptors all stem from a woman aged 18-70 years in good health. The CDR3 runs from the conserved cysteine through the conserved F or W. Fields, in order: CDR3 protein, V gene, J gene.

cdr3_aa: CASSPGTSGRANAKNIQYF
v_call: TRBV18
j_call: TRBJ2-4

cdr3_aa: CASSSTSGRAYEQYF
v_call: TRBV27
j_call: TRBJ2-7

cdr3_aa: CASSFLAGATDTQYF
v_call: TRBV7-9
j_call: TRBJ2-3

cdr3_aa: CASSLRLAGGVPYNEQFF
v_call: TRBV7-3
j_call: TRBJ2-1

cdr3_aa: CASSPAGQMNTEAFF
v_call: TRBV6-1
j_call: TRBJ1-1

cdr3_aa: CATSDSGRAQSSYNEQFF
v_call: TRBV24-1
j_call: TRBJ2-1

cdr3_aa: CASRVHYNEQFF
v_call: TRBV6-1
j_call: TRBJ2-1

cdr3_aa: CASSPRVREGTQYF
v_call: TRBV5-6
j_call: TRBJ2-5

cdr3_aa: CASRTGGRGNNEQFF
v_call: TRBV6-1
j_call: TRBJ2-1

cdr3_aa: CAWSPLGLARTNEQFF
v_call: TRBV30
j_call: TRBJ2-1

cdr3_aa: CASSPRTGFTGELFF
v_call: TRBV12-3/TRBV12-4
j_call: TRBJ2-2

cdr3_aa: CASSQSRQGFSYEQYF
v_call: TRBV4-3
j_call: TRBJ2-7

cdr3_aa: CATSDSTGPYYNEQFF
v_call: TRBV24-1
j_call: TRBJ2-1

cdr3_aa: CSVCARGRTDTQYF
v_call: TRBV29-1
j_call: TRBJ2-3

cdr3_aa: CASSPQGNSYNEQFF
v_call: TRBV7-2
j_call: TRBJ2-1

cdr3_aa: CASSLPYLGRTDTQYF
v_call: TRBV5-1
j_call: TRBJ2-3

cdr3_aa: CASSNPLGGGSNEKLFF
v_call: TRBV27
j_call: TRBJ1-4

cdr3_aa: CASRTSGRALDEQFF
v_call: TRBV3-1
j_call: TRBJ2-1

cdr3_aa: CATSRPPDVGELFF
v_call: TRBV15
j_call: TRBJ2-2

cdr3_aa: CASSERTRGQPQHF
v_call: TRBV19
j_call: TRBJ1-5

cdr3_aa: CSARSSGTHYNEQFF
v_call: TRBV20-1
j_call: TRBJ2-1

cdr3_aa: CASSLLAGEGTYNEQFF
v_call: TRBV5-1
j_call: TRBJ2-1

cdr3_aa: CASSLDADNQPQHF
v_call: TRBV7-8
j_call: TRBJ1-5

cdr3_aa: CASSFRTPPYEQYF
v_call: TRBV12-3/TRBV12-4
j_call: TRBJ2-7

cdr3_aa: CSVEDGGANTEAFF
v_call: TRBV29-1
j_call: TRBJ1-1

cdr3_aa: CSAGGPGRNTGELFF
v_call: TRBV29-1
j_call: TRBJ2-2

cdr3_aa: CSAPRWAGASYNEQFF
v_call: TRBV20-1
j_call: TRBJ2-1

cdr3_aa: CASSLLVGSAYNEQFF
v_call: TRBV5-1
j_call: TRBJ2-1

cdr3_aa: CASSFSGGAFGNEQFF
v_call: TRBV5-1
j_call: TRBJ2-1

cdr3_aa: CASSYETGISPLHF
v_call: TRBV6-5
j_call: TRBJ1-6

cdr3_aa: CASSPTSAVQTGELFF
v_call: TRBV18
j_call: TRBJ2-2

cdr3_aa: CASSYGGRLNQPQHF
v_call: TRBV6-2/TRBV6-3
j_call: TRBJ1-5